The rows below give T cell receptor beta chains drawn from one sample of a study of CD8 T cells in Susac syndrome. MiXCR was run by TCRdb on the immunoSEQ multiplex PCR reads, yielding one entry per CDR3 protein. The sample has about 180,000 distinct CDR3 sequences, roughly 95% seen once; the top ten hold 0.15% to 0.2%. The sample comprised CD8+ T cells from PBMCs. These receptors were taken from a human donor with multiple sclerosis. The conserved cysteine and the conserved F or W are not part of the CDR3 here. Expanded clones get a size class; other rows say once, few or many, or leave the size out.

j_call,v_call,clone_size,cdr3_length,cdr3_aa
TRBJ1-1,TRBV27,.,15,ASSSPGEEGAGAEAF
TRBJ2-1,TRBV13,.,13,ASSQAGGSIDEQF
TRBJ2-7,TRBV20-1,.,14,SARDVKRSSSYEQY
TRBJ2-7,TRBV5-4,.,13,ASSLEVGTGYEQY
TRBJ2-7,TRBV4-1,.,13,ASSQRSSVSYEQY
TRBJ1-6,TRBV13,.,14,ASSLGDRTYNSPLH
TRBJ1-5,TRBV27,once,13,ASSQNRGPNQPQH
TRBJ1-2,TRBV2,.,13,ASSDTAGGGYGYT
TRBJ2-7,TRBV23-1,.,8,AARNDEQY
TRBJ2-7,TRBV5-1,.,12,ASSSTGFSYEQY
TRBJ2-1,TRBV7-6,.,14,ASSLVLSGPGNEQF
TRBJ2-1,TRBV9,.,12,ASSVGVSGREQF
TRBJ2-7,TRBV2,.,12,ASSDRDDSYEQY
TRBJ2-7,TRBV9,.,13,ASSASGTGPYEQY
TRBJ1-1,TRBV5-1,once,11,ASSLQDHTEAF
TRBJ2-3,TRBV4-1,.,14,ASSQVGTARTDTQY
TRBJ1-2,TRBV27,.,12,ATRGGDVNYGYT
TRBJ2-1,TRBV5-6,.,13,ASIGTGTDYNEQF
TRBJ2-3,TRBV11-2,.,13,ASSPLTRDRDTQY
TRBJ1-5,TRBV4-1,.,13,ASSVGQTSNQPQH
TRBJ2-6,TRBV3-1,once,17,ASSQVGGDDASGANVLT
TRBJ2-7,TRBV3-1,.,13,ASSQDWDSTYEQY
TRBJ2-7,TRBV29-1,.,11,SVEEGDSYEQY
TRBJ2-3,TRBV7-8,.,11,ASSFSGPDTQY
TRBJ2-1,TRBV15,.,14,ATSRDLSGSYNEQF
TRBJ1-1,TRBV9,.,12,ASSSRAMNTEAF
TRBJ1-2,TRBV20-1,.,12,SARDQQFSYGYT
TRBJ2-3,TRBV27,.,13,ASSLRRGLTDTQY
TRBJ2-2,TRBV2,.,11,ASSRPYTGELF
TRBJ2-7,TRBV28,.,11,ASSPGLVYEQY
TRBJ1-5,TRBV4-1,.,12,ASSQAQGHQPQH
TRBJ2-3,TRBV11-1,.,14,ASSVLGLAGTDTQY
TRBJ2-7,TRBV29-1,.,8,SVVQYEQY
TRBJ2-5,TRBV13,.,13,ASSLDGGIEETQY
TRBJ2-1,TRBV7-9,.,11,ASSFTGINEQF
TRBJ2-1,TRBV6-2/TRBV6-3,.,14,ASSYGYDFPYNEQF
TRBJ1-1,TRBV3-1,.,11,ASSQGLNTEAF
TRBJ2-3,TRBV27,few,10,ASSPRTDTQY
TRBJ2-7,TRBV28,.,11,ASRSQGAYEQY
TRBJ2-2,TRBV4-1,.,15,ASSQDSQGSRTGELF
TRBJ2-4,TRBV29-1,.,11,SVVRVGANIQY
TRBJ2-3,TRBV28,.,15,ASSTRVAGDSTDTQY
TRBJ1-1,TRBV9,.,11,ASSPSGNTEAF
TRBJ2-7,TRBV29-1,.,11,SVVLAGTYEQY